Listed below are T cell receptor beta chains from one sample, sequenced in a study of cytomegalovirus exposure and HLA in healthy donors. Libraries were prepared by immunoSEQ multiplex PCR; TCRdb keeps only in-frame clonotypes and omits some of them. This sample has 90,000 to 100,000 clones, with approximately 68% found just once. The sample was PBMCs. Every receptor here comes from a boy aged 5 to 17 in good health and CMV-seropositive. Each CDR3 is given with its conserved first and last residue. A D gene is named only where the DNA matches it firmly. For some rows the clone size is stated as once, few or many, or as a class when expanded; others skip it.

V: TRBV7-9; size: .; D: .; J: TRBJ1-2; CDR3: CASSPPRGVQGYTF; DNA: TGTGCCAGCAGCCCCCCCCGGGGGGTTCAGGGCTACACCTTC
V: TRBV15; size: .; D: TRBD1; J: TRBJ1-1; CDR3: CATSRANRGATEAFF; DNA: TGTGCCACCAGCAGAGCAAACAGGGGTGCCACTGAAGCTTTCTTT
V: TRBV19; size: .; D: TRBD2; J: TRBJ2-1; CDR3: CASSIGTSGRGNEQFF; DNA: TGTGCCAGTAGTATAGGAACTAGCGGGAGAGGCAATGAGCAGTTCTTC
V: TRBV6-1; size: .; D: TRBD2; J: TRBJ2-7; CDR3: CASTWGGYEQYF; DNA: TGTGCCAGTACATGGGGGGGCTACGAGCAGTACTTC
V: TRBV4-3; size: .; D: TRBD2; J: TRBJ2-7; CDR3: CASSQAQRGIGEQYF; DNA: TGCGCCAGCAGCCAAGCCCAGCGGGGAATTGGCGAGCAGTACTTC
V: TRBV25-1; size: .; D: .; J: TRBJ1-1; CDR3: CASRIGQPNTEAFF; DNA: TGTGCCAGCAGGATCGGACAGCCGAACACTGAAGCTTTCTTT
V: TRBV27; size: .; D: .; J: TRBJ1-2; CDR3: CASSLFEVPFDGYTF; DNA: TGTGCCAGCAGTTTATTTGAGGTTCCGTTCGATGGCTACACCTTC
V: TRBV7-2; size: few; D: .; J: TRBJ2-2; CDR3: CASSANRVRTGELFF; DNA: TGTGCCAGCAGCGCTAACAGGGTTCGGACCGGGGAGCTGTTTTTT
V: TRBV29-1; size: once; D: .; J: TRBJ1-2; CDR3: CSVNSGITNYGYTF; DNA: TGCAGCGTTAATAGCGGGATAACTAACTATGGCTACACCTTC
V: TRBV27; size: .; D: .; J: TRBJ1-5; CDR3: CASSSFQGPNQPQHF; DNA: TGTGCCAGCAGTTCTTTTCAGGGGCCCAATCAGCCCCAGCATTTT
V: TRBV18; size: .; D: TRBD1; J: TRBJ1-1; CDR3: CASSFTGENTEAFF; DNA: TGTGCCAGCTCATTCACAGGGGAGAACACTGAAGCTTTCTTT
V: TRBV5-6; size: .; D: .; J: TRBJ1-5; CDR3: CASSSSRGGWSSNQPQHF; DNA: TGTGCCAGCAGCTCCAGCAGGGGAGGGTGGTCTAGCAATCAGCCCCAGCATTTT
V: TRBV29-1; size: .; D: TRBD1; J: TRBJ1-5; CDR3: CSVAGGLYQPQHF; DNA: TGCAGCGTTGCAGGGGGTTTGTATCAGCCCCAGCATTTT
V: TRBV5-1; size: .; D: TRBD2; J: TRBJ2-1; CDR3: CASSGGLAGGHSSYNEQFF; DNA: TGCGCCAGCAGCGGGGGACTAGCGGGGGGACATAGCTCCTACAATGAGCAGTTCTTC
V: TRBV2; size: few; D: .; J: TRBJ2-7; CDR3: CASSEDGGSFYEQYF; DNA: TGTGCCAGCAGTGAAGATGGCGGTTCCTTCTACGAGCAGTACTTC
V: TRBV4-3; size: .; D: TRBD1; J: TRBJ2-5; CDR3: CASSQALTGAQETQYF; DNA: TGCGCCAGCAGCCAGGCCCTTACAGGGGCCCAAGAGACCCAGTACTTC
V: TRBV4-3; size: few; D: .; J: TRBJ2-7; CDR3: CASSQIRIFEAGEQYF; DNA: TGCGCCAGCAGCCAAATTCGGATTTTTGAAGCGGGCGAGCAGTACTTC
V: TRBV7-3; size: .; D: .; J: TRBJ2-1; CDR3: CASSPEGPYNEQFF; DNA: TGTGCCAGCAGCCCAGAGGGCCCCTACAATGAGCAGTTCTTC
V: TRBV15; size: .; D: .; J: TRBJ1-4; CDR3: CATSRGRNEKLFF; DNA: TGTGCCACCAGCAGAGGCCGGAATGAAAAACTGTTTTTT
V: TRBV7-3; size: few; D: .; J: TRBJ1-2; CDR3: CASSSQGIGYTF; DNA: TGTGCCAGCAGCTCTCAGGGGATCGGCTACACCTTC
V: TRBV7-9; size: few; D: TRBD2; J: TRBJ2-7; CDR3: CASSSPSGGRSYEQYF; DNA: TGTGCCAGCAGCTCGCCGAGCGGCGGGAGGTCCTACGAGCAGTACTTC
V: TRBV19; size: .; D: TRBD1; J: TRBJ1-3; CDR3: CASSPGQGGNTIYF; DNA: TGTGCCAGTAGTCCCGGACAGGGGGGAAACACCATATATTTT
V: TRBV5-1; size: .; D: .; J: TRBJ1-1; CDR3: CASSLESITEAFF; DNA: TGCGCCAGCAGCTTGGAGAGTATCACTGAAGCTTTCTTT
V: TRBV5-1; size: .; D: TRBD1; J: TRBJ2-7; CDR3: CASSLSGTGSYEQYF; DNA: TGCGCCAGCAGCTTGTCGGGGACAGGGTCCTACGAGCAGTACTTC
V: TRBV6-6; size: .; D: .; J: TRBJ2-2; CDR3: CASSGTLNTGELFF; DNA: TGTGCCAGCAGTGGGACTTTGAACACCGGGGAGCTGTTTTTT
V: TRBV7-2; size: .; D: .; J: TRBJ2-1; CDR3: CASSPRDVYEQFF; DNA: TGTGCCAGCAGCCCGCGGGACGTCTATGAGCAGTTCTTC
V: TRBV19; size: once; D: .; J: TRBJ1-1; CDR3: CASQNKRGHVNTEAFF; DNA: TGTGCCAGCCAAAATAAACGGGGACACGTGAACACTGAAGCTTTCTTT